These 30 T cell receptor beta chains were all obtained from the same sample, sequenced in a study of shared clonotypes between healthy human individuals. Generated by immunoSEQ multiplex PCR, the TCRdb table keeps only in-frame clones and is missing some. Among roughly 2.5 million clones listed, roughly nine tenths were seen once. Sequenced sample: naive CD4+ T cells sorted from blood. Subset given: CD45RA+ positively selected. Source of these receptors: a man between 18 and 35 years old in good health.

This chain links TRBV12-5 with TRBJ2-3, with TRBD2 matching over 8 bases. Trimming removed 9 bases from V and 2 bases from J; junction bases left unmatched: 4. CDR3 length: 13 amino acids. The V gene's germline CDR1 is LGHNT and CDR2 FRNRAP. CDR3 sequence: CASGRDTTDTQYF. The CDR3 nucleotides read TGTGCTAGCGGGAGGGACACCACAGATACGCAGTATTTT.

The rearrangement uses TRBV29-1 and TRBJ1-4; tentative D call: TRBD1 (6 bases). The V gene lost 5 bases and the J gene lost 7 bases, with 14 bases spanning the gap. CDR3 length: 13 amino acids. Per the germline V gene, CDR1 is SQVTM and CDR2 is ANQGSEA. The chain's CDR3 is CSVLRGGGEKLFF. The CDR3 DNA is TGCAGCGTTCTTCGGGGAGGGGGTGAAAAACTGTTTTTT.

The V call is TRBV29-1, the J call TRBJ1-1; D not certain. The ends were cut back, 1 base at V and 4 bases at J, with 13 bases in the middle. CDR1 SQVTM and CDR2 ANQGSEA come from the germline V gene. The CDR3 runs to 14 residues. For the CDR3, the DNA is TGCAGCGTTGAAGCTCTCTGGCAGGCCACTGAAGCTTTCTTT. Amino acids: CSVEALWQATEAFF.

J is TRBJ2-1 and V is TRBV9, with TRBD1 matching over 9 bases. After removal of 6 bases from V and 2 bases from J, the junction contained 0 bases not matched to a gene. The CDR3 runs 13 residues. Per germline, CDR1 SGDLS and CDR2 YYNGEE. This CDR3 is CASNRGPYNEQFF. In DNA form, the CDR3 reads TGTGCCAGCAACAGGGGGCCCTACAATGAGCAGTTCTTC.

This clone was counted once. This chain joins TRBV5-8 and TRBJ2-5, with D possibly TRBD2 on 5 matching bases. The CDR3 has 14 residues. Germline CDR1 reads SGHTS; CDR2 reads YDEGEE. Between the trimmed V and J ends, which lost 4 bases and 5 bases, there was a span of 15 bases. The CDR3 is CASSKTGNSETQYF. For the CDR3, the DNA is TGTGCCAGCAGCAAAACGGGAAATTCGGAGACCCAGTACTTC.

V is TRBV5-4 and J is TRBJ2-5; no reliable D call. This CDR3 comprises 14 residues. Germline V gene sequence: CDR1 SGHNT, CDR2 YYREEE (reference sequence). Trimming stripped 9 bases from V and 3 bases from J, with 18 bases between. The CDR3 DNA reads TGTGCCACCAAGAGTTTCGTCCTTAAAGAGACCCAGTACTTC. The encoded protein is CATKSFVLKETQYF.

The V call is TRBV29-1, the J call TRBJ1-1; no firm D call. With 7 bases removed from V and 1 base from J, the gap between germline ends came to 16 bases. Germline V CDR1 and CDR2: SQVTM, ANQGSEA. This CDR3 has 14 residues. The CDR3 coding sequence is TGCAGCGCTTTATTCCGGGTCGAGAACACTGAAGCTTTCTTT. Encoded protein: CSALFRVENTEAFF.

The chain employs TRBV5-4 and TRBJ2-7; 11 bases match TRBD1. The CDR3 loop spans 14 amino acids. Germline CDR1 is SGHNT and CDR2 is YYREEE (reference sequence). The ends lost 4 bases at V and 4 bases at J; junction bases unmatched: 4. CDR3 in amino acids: CASSQGQGVYEQYF. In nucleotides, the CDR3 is TGTGCCAGCAGCCAGGGACAGGGGGTGTACGAGCAGTACTTC.

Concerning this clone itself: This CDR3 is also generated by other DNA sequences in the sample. CDR3 sequence (DNA): TGTGCCAGTAGTGGGACAGGGGGAAATCAGCCCCAGCATTTT. The encoded protein is CASSGTGGNQPQHF. The chain carries TRBV19 and TRBJ1-5; TRBD1 matches at 11 bases. The germline CDR1 and CDR2 sequences are LNHDA and SQIVND (reference sequence). The CDR3 has 14 amino acids. With 5 bases clipped from V and 4 bases from J, the junction kept 1 base outside the gene matches.

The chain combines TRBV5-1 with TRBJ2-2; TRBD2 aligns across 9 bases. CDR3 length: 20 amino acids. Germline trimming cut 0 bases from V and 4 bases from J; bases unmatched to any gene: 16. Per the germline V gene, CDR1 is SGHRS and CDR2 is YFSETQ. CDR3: CASSLEVGRTSVSGTGELFF. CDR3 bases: TGCGCCAGCAGCTTGGAAGTAGGGCGGACTAGCGTTTCGGGCACCGGGGAGCTGTTTTTT.

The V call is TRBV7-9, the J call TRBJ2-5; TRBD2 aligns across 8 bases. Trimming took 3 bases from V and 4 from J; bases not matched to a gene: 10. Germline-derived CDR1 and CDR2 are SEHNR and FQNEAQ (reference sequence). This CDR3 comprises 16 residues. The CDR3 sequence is CASSFPTSVKGETQYF. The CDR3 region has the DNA TGTGCCAGCAGCTTCCCGACTAGCGTAAAGGGAGAGACCCAGTACTTC.

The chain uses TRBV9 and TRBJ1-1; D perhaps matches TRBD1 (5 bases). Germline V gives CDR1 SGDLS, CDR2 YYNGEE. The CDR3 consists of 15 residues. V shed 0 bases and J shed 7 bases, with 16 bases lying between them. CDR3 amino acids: CASSVAEPGRGEAFF. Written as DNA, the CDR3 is TGTGCCAGCAGCGTAGCTGAGCCAGGGCGGGGTGAAGCTTTCTTT.

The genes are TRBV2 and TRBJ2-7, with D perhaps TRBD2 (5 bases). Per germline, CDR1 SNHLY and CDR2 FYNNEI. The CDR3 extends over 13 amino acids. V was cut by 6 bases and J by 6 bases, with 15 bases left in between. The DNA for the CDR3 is TGTGCCAGCAGCGGGGTAGGGTGGGGCGAGCAGTACTTC. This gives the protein CASSGVGWGEQYF.

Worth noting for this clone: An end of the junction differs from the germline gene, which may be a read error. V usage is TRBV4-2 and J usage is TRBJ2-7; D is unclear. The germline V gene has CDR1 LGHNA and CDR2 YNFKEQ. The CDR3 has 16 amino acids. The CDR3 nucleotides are TGTGCCAGCAGCCAAGATTTGAGAGTAGGATGGCCCCTTGTATCATTC. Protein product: CASSQDLRVGWPLVSF.

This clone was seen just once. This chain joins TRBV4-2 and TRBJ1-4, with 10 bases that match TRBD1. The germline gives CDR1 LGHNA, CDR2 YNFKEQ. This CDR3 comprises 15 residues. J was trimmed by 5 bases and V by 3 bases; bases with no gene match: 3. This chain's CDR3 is CASSQTGGGNEKLFF. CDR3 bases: TGTGCCAGCAGCCAGACAGGGGGCGGAAATGAAAAACTGTTTTTT.

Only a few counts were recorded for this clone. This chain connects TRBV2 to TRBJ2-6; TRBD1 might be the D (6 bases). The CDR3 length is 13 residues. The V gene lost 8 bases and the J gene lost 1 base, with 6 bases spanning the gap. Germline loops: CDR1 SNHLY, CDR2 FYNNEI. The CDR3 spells CASGQSGANVLTF. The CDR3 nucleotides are TGTGCCAGCGGACAGTCTGGGGCCAACGTCCTGACTTTC.

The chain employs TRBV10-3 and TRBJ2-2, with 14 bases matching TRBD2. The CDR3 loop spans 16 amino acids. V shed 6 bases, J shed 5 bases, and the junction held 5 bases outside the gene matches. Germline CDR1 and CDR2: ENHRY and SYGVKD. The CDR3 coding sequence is TGTGCCATCAGGGGGACTAGCGGGAGAGGTACCGGGGAGCTGTTTTTT. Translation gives CAIRGTSGRGTGELFF.

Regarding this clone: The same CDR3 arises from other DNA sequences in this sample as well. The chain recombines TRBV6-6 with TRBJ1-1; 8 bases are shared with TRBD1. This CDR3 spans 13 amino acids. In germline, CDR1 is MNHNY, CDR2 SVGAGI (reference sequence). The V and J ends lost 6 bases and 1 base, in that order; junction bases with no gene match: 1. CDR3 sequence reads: CASRGTGNTEAFF. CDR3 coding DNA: TGTGCCAGCAGGGGGACAGGGAACACTGAAGCTTTCTTT.

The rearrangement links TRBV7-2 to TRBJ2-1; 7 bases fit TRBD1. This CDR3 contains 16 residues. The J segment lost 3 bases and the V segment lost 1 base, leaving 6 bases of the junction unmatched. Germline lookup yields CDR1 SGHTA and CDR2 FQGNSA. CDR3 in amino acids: CASSLEGAGFYNEQFF. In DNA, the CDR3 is TGTGCCAGCAGCTTAGAGGGGGCAGGGTTCTACAATGAGCAGTTCTTC.

The CDR3 nucleotides are TGTGCCAGCAGCGCACGGACAGCTCTTAATTCACCCCTCCACTTT. This codes for CASSARTALNSPLHF. The J gene is TRBJ1-6, the V gene TRBV11-2; D might be TRBD1 (6 bases). Germline V CDR1 and CDR2: SGHAT, FQNNGV. V shed 5 bases and J shed 6 bases, with 14 bases lying between them. The length of the CDR3 is 15 residues.

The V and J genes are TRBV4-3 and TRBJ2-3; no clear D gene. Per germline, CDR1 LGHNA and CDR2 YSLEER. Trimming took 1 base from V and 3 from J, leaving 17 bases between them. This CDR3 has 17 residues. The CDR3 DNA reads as TGCGCCAGCAGCCAAGCGCCTCGGTCATTGGGGACAGATACGCAGTATTTT. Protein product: CASSQAPRSLGTDTQYF.

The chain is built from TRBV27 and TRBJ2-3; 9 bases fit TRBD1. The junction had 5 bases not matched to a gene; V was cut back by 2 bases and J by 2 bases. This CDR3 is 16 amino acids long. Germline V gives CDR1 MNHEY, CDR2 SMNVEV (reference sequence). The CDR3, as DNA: TGTGCCAGCAGTTTAGGGGACAGGGTATTCACAGATACGCAGTATTTT. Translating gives CASSLGDRVFTDTQYF.

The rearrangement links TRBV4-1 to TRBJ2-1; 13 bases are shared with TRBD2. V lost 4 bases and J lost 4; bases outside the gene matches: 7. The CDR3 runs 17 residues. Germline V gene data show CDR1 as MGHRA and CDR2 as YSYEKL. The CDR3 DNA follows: TGCGCCAGCAGCCGCGGGACTAGCGGGGTCGGGTACAATGAGCAGTTCTTC. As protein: CASSRGTSGVGYNEQFF.

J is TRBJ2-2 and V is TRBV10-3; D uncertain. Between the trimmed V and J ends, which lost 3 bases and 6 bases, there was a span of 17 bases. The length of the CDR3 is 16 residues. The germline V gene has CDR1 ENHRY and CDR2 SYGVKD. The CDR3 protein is CAISDSFPEGSGELFF. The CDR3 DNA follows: TGTGCCATCAGTGATTCTTTCCCCGAAGGCTCCGGGGAGCTGTTTTTT.

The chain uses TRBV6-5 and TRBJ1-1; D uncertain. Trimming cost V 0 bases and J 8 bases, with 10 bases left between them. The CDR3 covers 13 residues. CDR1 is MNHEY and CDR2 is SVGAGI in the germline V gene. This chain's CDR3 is CASSYSPGREAFF. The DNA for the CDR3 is TGTGCCAGCAGTTACTCGCCGGGGAGGGAAGCTTTCTTT.

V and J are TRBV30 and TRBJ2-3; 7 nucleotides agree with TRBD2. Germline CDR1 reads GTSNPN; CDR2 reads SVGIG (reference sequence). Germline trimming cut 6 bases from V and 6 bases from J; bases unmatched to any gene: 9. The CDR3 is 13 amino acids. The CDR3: CACQREKFDTQYF. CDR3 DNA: TGTGCCTGTCAGCGGGAAAAGTTCGATACGCAGTATTTT.

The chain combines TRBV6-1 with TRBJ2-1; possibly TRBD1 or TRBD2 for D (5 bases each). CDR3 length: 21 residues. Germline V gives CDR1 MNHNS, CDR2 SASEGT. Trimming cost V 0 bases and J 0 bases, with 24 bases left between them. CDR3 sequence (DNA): TGTGCCAGCAGTGAAGCGGGTGGCAGGGAGTTTCATAAGAGCTCCTACAATGAGCAGTTCTTC. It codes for CASSEAGGREFHKSSYNEQFF.

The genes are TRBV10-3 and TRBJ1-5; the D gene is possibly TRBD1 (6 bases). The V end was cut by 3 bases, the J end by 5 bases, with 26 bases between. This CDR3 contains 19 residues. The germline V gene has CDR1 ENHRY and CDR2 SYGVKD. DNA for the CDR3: TGTGCCATCAGTGAATCGGCGATTCTATCCGACAGGACTCATCAGCCCCAGCATTTT. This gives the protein CAISESAILSDRTHQPQHF.

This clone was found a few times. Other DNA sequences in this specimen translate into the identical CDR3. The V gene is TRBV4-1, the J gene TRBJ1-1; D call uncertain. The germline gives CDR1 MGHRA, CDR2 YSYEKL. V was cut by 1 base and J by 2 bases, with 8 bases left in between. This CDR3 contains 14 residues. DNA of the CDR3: TGCGCCAGCAGCCAAGTATCGGTTAACACTGAAGCTTTCTTT. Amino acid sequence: CASSQVSVNTEAFF.

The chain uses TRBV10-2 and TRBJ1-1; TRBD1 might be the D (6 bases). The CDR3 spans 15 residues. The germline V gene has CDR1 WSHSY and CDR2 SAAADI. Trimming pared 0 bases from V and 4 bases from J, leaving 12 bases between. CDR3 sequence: CASSESDRSGTEAFF. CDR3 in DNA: TGCGCCAGCAGTGAGTCTGACAGGAGTGGCACTGAAGCTTTCTTT.